A single sample is the source of the 30 T cell receptor beta chains below, sequenced in a study of blood T cell repertoires in COVID-19. Produced via immunoSEQ multiplex PCR; TCRdb's table is partial and in-frame only. Among about 480,000 clones listed, roughly 91% were seen once. Sequencing was performed on peripheral blood. These TCRs come from a woman aged 45-59 years with COVID-19, enrolled during active disease.

This sequence joins TRBV27 and TRBJ2-3; 14 nucleotides line up with TRBD2. The CDR3 totals 16 residues. Trimming took 5 bases from V and 5 from J; bases not matched to a gene: 6. Germline V gene lookup returns CDR1 MNHEY and CDR2 SMNVEV (reference sequence). The CDR3 coding sequence is TGTGCCAGCAGTGTTGGGACTAGCGGGGGCAGAGATACGCAGTATTTT. Translating gives CASSVGTSGGRDTQYF.

This rearrangement joins TRBV3-1 (or the pseudogene TRBV3-2) to TRBJ1-2; 12 bases agree with TRBD1. The CDR3 is made up of 16 amino acids. V trimming: 0 bases; J trimming: 7 bases; junction bases outside the gene matches: 6. The germline V gene has CDR1 LGHDT and CDR2 YNNKEL (reference sequence). This CDR3 reads CASSQDPGQGAGGYTF. The CDR3 nucleotides are TGTGCCAGCAGCCAAGATCCGGGACAGGGGGCAGGTGGCTACACCTTC.

V usage is TRBV6-5 and J usage is TRBJ1-1, with unresolved D. This CDR3 is 15 amino acids long. V was clipped by 2 bases and J by 1 base, with 11 bases between them. In germline, CDR1 is MNHEY, CDR2 SVGAGI. The CDR3 reads CASSYVRVANTEAFF. The DNA of the CDR3 is TGTGCCAGCAGTTACGTGAGGGTGGCGAACACTGAAGCTTTCTTT.

The V gene is TRBV5-1, the J gene TRBJ2-5, with D perhaps matching TRBD2 (6 bases). The CDR3 is 18 residues long. Trimming shortened V by 4 bases and J by 5 bases, and 27 bases separated the two germline ends. Looked up from germline, CDR1 is SGHRS and CDR2 is YFSETQ. The CDR3 spells CASSRNAGTLGKGETQYF. The DNA for the CDR3 is TGCGCCAGCAGCCGCAACGCCGGGACTCTCGGAAAAGGGGAGACCCAGTACTTC.

The chain uses TRBV7-9 and TRBJ2-7; perhaps TRBD2 as D (6 bases). CDR3 length equals 15 residues. Trimming shortened V by 6 bases and J by 2 bases, and 17 bases separated the two germline ends. Germline CDR1 reads SEHNR; CDR2 reads FQNEAQ (reference sequence). The CDR3 region is CASRRDASVTYEQYF. CDR3 coding DNA: TGTGCCAGCAGACGCGACGCTAGCGTAACCTACGAGCAGTACTTC.

The chain has TRBV7-2 and TRBJ1-5; possibly TRBD1 for D (6 bases). Germline CDR1 and CDR2: SGHTA and FQGNSA. The CDR3 loop spans 15 amino acids. V was clipped by 0 bases and J by 7 bases, with 13 bases between them. CDR3 region: CASSLATGSRQPQHF. The CDR3 DNA reads as TGTGCCAGCAGCTTAGCTACAGGGTCAAGACAGCCCCAGCATTTT. Supplemented by reference TRBV7-2 and TRBJ1-5, the full variable domain reads GAGVSQSPSNKVTEKGKDVELRCDPISGHTALYWYRQSLGQGLEFLIYFQGNSAPDKSGLPSDRFSAERTGGSVSTLTIQRTQQEDSAVYLCASSLATGSRQPQHFGDGTRLSIL.

The chain combines TRBV7-3 with TRBJ2-2, with a tentative D call TRBD2 (6 bases). Trimming cost V 5 bases and J 3 bases, with 13 bases left between them. The CDR3 length is 15 residues. Germline values: CDR1 SGHTA, CDR2 FQGTGA. CDR3 sequence: CASSPSGLDTGELFF. CDR3 sequence (DNA): TGTGCCAGCAGCCCATCGGGACTTGACACCGGGGAGCTGTTTTTT.

The rearrangement uses TRBV1 and TRBJ2-1; TRBD1 reflects the table's D call only, with no check against the DNA. TRBV1 is annotated as a pseudogene. The CDR3 covers 15 residues. CDR3 bases: TGCACCAGCAGCCCCGTCCAGGGGCGGGACAATGAGCAGTTCTTC. Amino acid sequence: CTSSPVQGRDNEQFF.

The rearrangement joins TRBV13 to TRBJ2-2; 13 nucleotides line up with TRBD2. Germline loops: CDR1 PRHDT, CDR2 FYEKMQ (reference sequence). This CDR3 is built from 18 residues. Losses at the gene ends were 0 bases for V and 4 bases for J; bases not matched to a gene: 5. In DNA, the CDR3 is TGTGCCAGCAGCTTAGGCCTGGGACTAGCGGGGTTCACCGGGGAGCTGTTTTTT. Translating it yields CASSLGLGLAGFTGELFF.

The chain couples TRBV3-1 (or the pseudogene TRBV3-2) to TRBJ2-1; D gene unclear. The V end lost 0 bases, the J end lost 3 bases, and 6 bases lay between the germline ends. Germline V gives CDR1 LGHDT, CDR2 YNNKEL (reference sequence). The length of the CDR3 is 14 residues. CDR3 nucleotides: TGTGCCAGCAGCCAAGATTCCGTCTACAATGAGCAGTTCTTC. This codes for CASSQDSVYNEQFF.

A remark on this clone: The same CDR3 arises from other DNA sequences in this sample as well. The chain uses TRBV6-5 and TRBJ1-1, with 8 bases aligning to TRBD1. The germline V gene has CDR1 MNHEY and CDR2 SVGAGI. V lost 7 bases and J lost 3; bases outside the gene matches: 7. The CDR3 has 14 amino acids. The CDR3 DNA follows: TGTGCCAGCACCCGAGGGACAGGAGACACTGAAGCTTTCTTT. The encoded protein is CASTRGTGDTEAFF.

The chain carries TRBV4-2 and TRBJ1-4, with TRBD1 as a possible D gene (5 bases). Germline V gene sequence: CDR1 LGHNA, CDR2 YNFKEQ. This CDR3 has 16 amino acids. V dropped 1 base and J dropped 8 bases, with 17 bases sitting between them. CDR3 nucleotide sequence: TGTGCCAGCAGCCAAGCCCAGGGCGGGGAGGGGGAAAAACTGTTTTTT. This sequence encodes CASSQAQGGEGEKLFF.

The CDR3 loop is CASSRTGGHGYTF. The CDR3 DNA reads TGTGCCAGCAGTCGGACAGGGGGCCATGGCTACACCTTC. V gene TRBV6-5 combines with J gene TRBJ1-2; 11 bases map to TRBD1. This CDR3 comprises 13 residues. The junction had 2 bases not matched to a gene; V was cut back by 5 bases and J by 6 bases. Germline values: CDR1 MNHEY, CDR2 SVGAGI.

This sequence joins TRBV7-7 and TRBJ2-2; the match to TRBD1 covers 7 bases. CDR3 length equals 15 residues. Germline CDR1 reads SSHAT; CDR2 reads FNYEAQ (reference sequence). Trimming removed 5 bases from V and 3 bases from J; junction bases left unmatched: 6. CDR3 nucleotides: TGTGCCAGCAGCGTCGGAACAGGGGACACCGGGGAGCTGTTTTTT. Amino acid sequence: CASSVGTGDTGELFF.

This clone was observed a single time. The chain combines TRBV18 with TRBJ1-2; a weak D match, TRBD1 (5 bases). The length of the CDR3 is 15 residues. The V gene's germline CDR1 is KGHSH and CDR2 LQKENI. Deletions cut 5 bases from V and 4 bases from J, with 17 bases between. The CDR3 loop reads CASSGARQGVYGYTF. As DNA, the CDR3 is TGTGCCAGCTCAGGCGCTAGACAAGGGGTCTATGGCTACACCTTC. The full variable domain, in which reference TRBV18 and TRBJ1-2 provide the parts outside the CDR3, is NAGVMQNPRHLVRRRGQEARLRCSPMKGHSHVYWYRQLPEEGLKFMVYLQKENIIDESGMPKERFSAEFPKEGPSILRIQQVVRGDSAAYFCASSGARQGVYGYTFGSGTRLTVV.

The chain employs TRBV4-1 and TRBJ2-1; D may be TRBD1 (6 bases). Germline V gene sequence: CDR1 MGHRA, CDR2 YSYEKL. This CDR3 contains 16 residues. Trimming left V 4 bases short and J 0 bases short, with 13 bases between. The CDR3 sequence is CASSPHDRSSYNEQFF. The DNA for the CDR3 is TGCGCCAGCAGCCCTCACGACAGGAGCTCCTACAATGAGCAGTTCTTC.

V usage is TRBV27 and J usage is TRBJ1-6, with a weak D call TRBD1 (5 bases). V lost 2 bases and J lost 7, with 12 bases in between. Germline loops: CDR1 MNHEY, CDR2 SMNVEV (reference sequence). CDR3 length: 15 amino acids. The CDR3 protein is CASSLDGQMNSPLHF. CDR3 DNA sequence: TGTGCCAGCAGTTTAGATGGACAAATGAATTCACCCCTCCACTTT.

The chain uses TRBV11-2 and TRBJ1-1; D is unclear. CDR3 length: 12 amino acids. CDR1 SGHAT and CDR2 FQNNGV come from the germline V gene. V was trimmed by 8 bases and J by 10 bases, leaving 17 bases between them. The CDR3 nucleotides read TGTGCCAGCCGGACTGCCGGGGTTGTAGCTTTCTTT. This sequence encodes CASRTAGVVAFF.

V and J are TRBV19 and TRBJ1-2; 7 bases match TRBD1. This CDR3 contains 13 residues. Losses at the gene ends were 4 bases for V and 4 bases for J; bases not matched to a gene: 3. Germline lookup yields CDR1 LNHDA and CDR2 SQIVND (reference sequence). DNA for the CDR3: TGTGCCAGTAGTACGAGGGGGCTCTATGGCTACACCTTC. Translated, it gives CASSTRGLYGYTF. Using reference TRBV19 and TRBJ1-2 for the parts outside the CDR3, the full variable domain is DGGITQSPKYLFRKEGQNVTLSCEQNLNHDAMYWYRQDPGQGLRLIYYSQIVNDFQKGDIAEGYSVSREKKESFPLTVTSAQKNPTAFYLCASSTRGLYGYTFGSGTRLTVV.

The gene calls are TRBV4-2 and TRBJ1-2; no definite D call. Germline V CDR1 and CDR2: LGHNA, YNFKEQ. CDR3 length: 17 amino acids. Deletions cut 2 bases from V and 4 bases from J, with 20 bases between. CDR3 residues: CASSQLSGSLLFYGYTF. The CDR3 coding sequence is TGTGCCAGCAGCCAACTTTCCGGGTCGCTTTTATTCTATGGCTACACCTTC.

J is TRBJ2-5 and V is TRBV14; tentatively, D is TRBD1 (5 bases). The CDR3 sequence is 11 residues long. Between the trimmed V and J ends, which lost 1 base and 14 bases, there was a span of 11 bases. Germline V gene data show CDR1 as SGHDN and CDR2 as FVKESK. The CDR3 coding sequence is TGTGCCAGCAGCCAAGGGGGCCCATTTTACTTC. It is translated as CASSQGGPFYF.

The chain combines TRBV6-5 with TRBJ1-1, with a weak D call TRBD1 (5 bases). In germline, CDR1 is MNHEY, CDR2 SVGAGI. The CDR3 is 14 amino acids. Trimming took off 9 bases at V and 1 base at J, with 15 bases between the two ends. The CDR3 DNA reads TGTGCCAGTACAGGCTCCCCTGGGAACACTGAAGCTTTCTTT. Translating it yields CASTGSPGNTEAFF.

This chain connects TRBV6-5 to TRBJ2-5; a weak D match, TRBD1 (6 bases). This CDR3 contains 14 residues. V dropped 4 bases and J dropped 1 base, with 10 bases sitting between them. Germline-derived CDR1 and CDR2 are MNHEY and SVGAGI. CDR3 sequence: CASSFTGSQETQYF. The CDR3 DNA is TGTGCCAGCAGTTTCACAGGGAGCCAAGAGACCCAGTACTTC.

J is TRBJ1-2 and V is TRBV30; D remains unclear. The CDR3 is made up of 13 amino acids. CDR1 and CDR2 (germline): GTSNPN, SVGIG (reference sequence). V gave up 0 bases and J gave up 7 bases, with 12 bases separating them. The CDR3 DNA sequence: TGTGCCTGGAGTGTAGCCTGGGAGGTTGGCTACACCTTC. It specifies CAWSVAWEVGYTF.

Turning to this clone: An end of the junction differs from the germline gene, which may be a read error. The chain has TRBV7-2 and TRBJ1-5, with D maybe TRBD1 (5 bases). Germline V gives CDR1 SGHTA, CDR2 FQGNSA. CDR3 length equals 15 residues. CDR3 DNA sequence: TGTGCCAGCAGCACGTCGGGGGGTAGCGATCAGCCCCAGCATTTT. This encodes CASSTSGGSDQPQHF.

This clone is a singleton in its sample. The chain carries TRBV11-3 and TRBJ1-2; D gene unclear. Germline V lookup: CDR1 SGHNT, CDR2 YENEEA. There are 11 residues in the CDR3. Trimming left V 0 bases short and J 7 bases short, with 3 bases between. The CDR3 sequence: CASSLESGYTF. The DNA of the CDR3 is TGTGCCAGCAGCTTAGAGAGTGGCTACACCTTC.

The chain joins TRBV5-5 to TRBJ2-4; 8 nucleotides agree with TRBD1. Per germline, CDR1 SGHKS and CDR2 YYEKEE (reference sequence). The trim removed 0 bases at V and 6 bases at J, leaving 5 bases unmatched. This CDR3 spans 15 amino acids. Here the CDR3 reads CASSLDGQGRNIQYF. CDR3 DNA sequence: TGTGCCAGCAGCTTGGATGGACAGGGACGAAACATTCAGTACTTC.

This clone was seen a handful of times. CDR3 amino acids: CASRRRQDWNSPLHF. The CDR3 DNA reads TGTGCCAGCAGACGTCGACAGGATTGGAATTCACCCCTCCACTTT. V is TRBV28 and J is TRBJ1-6, with D tentatively TRBD1 (6 bases). The length of the CDR3 is 15 residues. In germline, CDR1 is MDHEN, CDR2 SYDVKM. Trimming shortened V by 6 bases and J by 7 bases, and 16 bases separated the two germline ends.

The chain carries TRBV6-5 and TRBJ1-1; perhaps TRBD1 as D (5 bases). Germline-derived CDR1 and CDR2 are MNHEY and SVGAGI. The CDR3 consists of 15 residues. Trimming took off 4 bases at V and 5 bases at J, with 17 bases between the two ends. The CDR3 DNA sequence: TGTGCCAGCAGTTCTAACCCGGGACTGGCAACTGAAGCTTTCTTT. Its protein is CASSSNPGLATEAFF.

The rearrangement links TRBV28 to TRBJ2-7; TRBD2 is a possible D gene (7 bases). Trimming shortened V by 7 bases and J by 2 bases, and 15 bases separated the two germline ends. The CDR3 totals 14 residues. Germline CDR1 MDHEN, CDR2 SYDVKM. The CDR3 protein is CASISGGRAYEQYF. The DNA of the CDR3 is TGTGCCAGCATCTCCGGGGGGCGGGCCTACGAGCAGTACTTC.